This T cell receptor (beta chain) was obtained from a study of cytomegalovirus exposure and HLA in healthy donors. Sequenced by immunoSEQ multiplex PCR; TCRdb stores in-frame clones only, minus some. The sample contains about 120,000 clones, about nine tenths of which appear only once. The CDR3 is made up of 13 amino acids. V lost 6 bases, J lost 9 bases, and 14 bases lay in between. CDR1 is MNHEY and CDR2 is SVGAGI in the germline V gene. The donors were members of the roughly 120-subject validation cohort (separate from the roughly 700-subject first cohort). Specimen: PBMCs. The V gene is TRBV6-5, the J gene TRBJ2-2, with a weak D call TRBD2 (7 bases). The receptor comes from a man between 18 and 35 years old in good health and CMV-seropositive. In DNA, the CDR3 is TGTGCCAGCAGCCCCGGGGGGCGATGGGAGCTGTTTTTT. It yields the protein CASSPGGRWELFF.